These 16 T cell receptor beta chains originate from one sample sequenced in a study of vaccination effects on CD4 cells after COVID-19. Peptide-pool stimulation followed by sequencing identified expanded antigen-specific CD4+ clonotypes in the ViraFEST assay. Isolation of CD4+ T cells took place after about nine days of culture. Documented for the person is a PCR-confirmed SARS-CoV-2 infection occurring between March and December 2020. The repertoire was sequenced with immunoSEQ multiplex PCR; TCRdb's copy has only in-frame clones and lacks some. The table has fewer than 25,000 clones, approximately 73% seen once. Which antigens these TCRs recognize remains unknown. Sequences were derived from CD4+ T cells from PBMCs cultured with a peptide pool, sampled before COVID-19 vaccination. These receptors came from a human donor who had a prior SARS-CoV-2 infection.

The chain combines TRBV7-2 with TRBJ2-7; a possible D gene is TRBD2 (6 bases). The length of the CDR3 is 14 residues. Trimming stripped 3 bases from V and 3 bases from J, with 12 bases between. Per the germline V gene, CDR1 is SGHTA and CDR2 is FQGNSA. The CDR3 sequence: CASSFGRGNYEQYF. The CDR3, as DNA: TGTGCCAGCAGCTTCGGGCGGGGCAACTACGAGCAGTACTTC. The complete variable domain, with remaining parts taken from reference TRBV7-2 and TRBJ2-7, reads GAGVSQSPSNKVTEKGKDVELRCDPISGHTALYWYRQSLGQGLEFLIYFQGNSAPDKSGLPSDRFSAERTGGSVSTLTIQRTQQEDSAVYLCASSFGRGNYEQYFGPGTRLTVT.

Points on this clone: One junction end does not reproduce the germline sequence, and a read error may be involved. This chain joins TRBV7-7 and TRBJ2-3; TRBD2 might be the D (7 bases). CDR1 SSHAT and CDR2 FNYEAQ come from the germline V gene (reference sequence). This CDR3 region has 15 residues. CDR3: CASSLALGGADTQYF. CDR3 nucleotide sequence: TGTGCTAGCAGCTTAGCGCTGGGGGGGGCGGATACGCAGTATTTT.

This chain connects TRBV6-5 to TRBJ1-1, with a weak D call TRBD1 (6 bases). CDR3 length: 15 amino acids. CDR1 and CDR2 from the germline V gene are MNHEY and SVGAGI. Between the trimmed V and J ends, which lost 2 bases and 6 bases, there was a span of 16 bases. In nucleotides, the CDR3 is TGTGCCAGCAGTTACACGGACAGACGTGGGTCTGAAGCTTTCTTT. It specifies CASSYTDRRGSEAFF.

This chain joins TRBV9 and TRBJ2-1; D may be TRBD1 or TRBD2 (5 bases each). CDR1 and CDR2 (germline): SGDLS, YYNGEE. CDR3 length: 14 residues. Trimming took off 4 bases at V and 5 bases at J, with 13 bases between the two ends. CDR3 in DNA: TGTGCCAGCAGCAGAGGGGACGGACACAATGAGCAGTTCTTC. It is translated as CASSRGDGHNEQFF.

This rearrangement joins TRBV6-5 to TRBJ1-1; possibly TRBD1 for D (5 bases). Trimming pared 6 bases from V and 1 base from J, leaving 15 bases between. Germline V gene data show CDR1 as MNHEY and CDR2 as SVGAGI. The CDR3 sequence is 15 residues long. The chain's CDR3 is CASRIQGNGNTEAFF. CDR3 nucleotides: TGTGCCAGCAGAATTCAGGGAAACGGGAACACTGAAGCTTTCTTT.

The chain combines TRBV5-1 with TRBJ2-2; 11 positions agree with TRBD2. V trimming: 0 bases; J trimming: 3 bases; junction bases outside the gene matches: 1. Germline loops: CDR1 SGHRS, CDR2 YFSETQ. This CDR3 is 16 amino acids long. CDR3 protein: CASSLGLAGHTGELFF. The CDR3 DNA is TGCGCCAGCAGCTTGGGACTAGCGGGACACACCGGGGAGCTGTTTTTT.

The rearrangement links TRBV30 to TRBJ2-1; perhaps TRBD2 as D (7 bases). Trimming removed 0 bases at V and 3 bases at J, with 18 bases between. Germline loops: CDR1 GTSNPN, CDR2 SVGIG (reference sequence). The CDR3 sequence is 17 residues long. The CDR3 region is CAWSVLGGGSRYNEQFF. Here the CDR3 DNA reads TGTGCCTGGAGTGTACTGGGGGGCGGGAGCCGCTACAATGAGCAGTTCTTC.

This chain connects TRBV27 to TRBJ1-6, with D possibly TRBD1 on 6 matching bases. The CDR3 covers 14 residues. Germline V CDR1 and CDR2: MNHEY, SMNVEV (reference sequence). The V end was cut by 2 bases, the J end by 9 bases, with 11 bases between. The CDR3 sequence is CASSLEGVGSPLHF. DNA of the CDR3: TGTGCCAGCAGTTTAGAGGGGGTGGGTTCACCCCTCCACTTT.

V usage is TRBV5-6 and J usage is TRBJ2-1; D unclear. The CDR3 totals 15 residues. Deletions cut 4 bases from V and 0 bases from J, with 11 bases between. The germline V gene encodes CDR1 SGHDT and CDR2 YYEEEE. The CDR3 DNA reads as TGTGCCAGCAGCGAGGACCCGTACTCCTACAATGAGCAGTTCTTC. It translates to CASSEDPYSYNEQFF. Drawing the rest from reference TRBV5-6 and TRBJ2-1, the complete variable domain is DAGVTQSPTHLIKTRGQQVTLRCSPKSGHDTVSWYQQALGQGPQFIFQYYEEEERQRGNFPDRFSGHQFPNYSSELNVNALLLGDSALYLCASSEDPYSYNEQFFGPGTRLTVL.

This chain links TRBV9 with TRBJ1-3; the match to TRBD1 covers 7 bases. J gave up 0 bases and V 3 bases, and 15 bases lay outside the gene matches. The germline gives CDR1 SGDLS, CDR2 YYNGEE. The CDR3 length is 19 residues. CDR3 nucleotides: TGTGCCAGCAGCGCCGGACTACTAAAACGACAGGGCTCTGGAAACACCATATATTTT. Protein sequence: CASSAGLLKRQGSGNTIYF.

The chain carries TRBV30 and TRBJ2-6; 8 positions match TRBD2. V trimming: 0 bases; J trimming: 0 bases; junction bases outside the gene matches: 4. The CDR3 extends over 17 amino acids. Germline V lookup: CDR1 GTSNPN, CDR2 SVGIG (reference sequence). This CDR3 reads CAWSVPGGASGANVLTF. CDR3 DNA: TGTGCCTGGAGTGTACCCGGGGGGGCCTCTGGGGCCAACGTCCTGACTTTC.

The chain uses TRBV5-1 and TRBJ2-5; D unresolved. V was pared by 3 bases and J by 1 base, with 13 bases between. Germline V gives CDR1 SGHRS, CDR2 YFSETQ. The CDR3 totals 15 residues. The DNA for the CDR3 is TGCGCCAGCAGCTCGGTTCTAGGATCCCAAGAGACCCAGTACTTC. Translated: CASSSVLGSQETQYF.

V is TRBV4-1 and J is TRBJ2-4; no clear D. Germline CDR1 reads MGHRA; CDR2 reads YSYEKL. The CDR3 totals 14 residues. Trimming cost V 0 bases and J 0 bases, with 3 bases left between them. The CDR3: CASSQDLAKNIQYF. The CDR3 DNA follows: TGCGCCAGCAGCCAAGACTTAGCCAAAAACATTCAGTACTTC.

The chain recombines TRBV6-5 with TRBJ1-1, with D possibly being TRBD1 (5 bases). This CDR3 has 14 amino acids. Germline V gives CDR1 MNHEY, CDR2 SVGAGI. With 0 bases removed from V and 5 bases from J, the gap between germline ends came to 10 bases. The CDR3 DNA sequence: TGTGCCAGCAGTTACTCGAAGGGGTGGACTGAAGCTTTCTTT. Protein sequence: CASSYSKGWTEAFF.

J is TRBJ2-5 and V is TRBV18; perhaps TRBD2 as D (5 bases). The germline V and J ends were trimmed by 8 bases and 5 bases, with 21 bases remaining between them. CDR3 size: 15 residues. CDR1 KGHSH and CDR2 LQKENI come from the germline V gene. The CDR3 nucleotides read TGTGCCAGCGGCGGATCCGTGGAGGCGCGGGAGACCCAGTACTTC. Protein: CASGGSVEARETQYF.

This chain connects TRBV5-1 to TRBJ2-5, with D perhaps TRBD1 or TRBD2 (5 bases each). CDR3 size: 13 residues. Germline V gene lookup returns CDR1 SGHRS and CDR2 YFSETQ. Between the trimmed V and J ends, which lost 0 bases and 2 bases, there was a span of 5 bases. The CDR3 coding sequence is TGCGCCAGCAGCTTGGGGGGGCAAGAGACCCAGTACTTC. Translation gives CASSLGGQETQYF.